The T cell receptor (beta chain) under discussion was sequenced for a study of post-analysis software for immune sequencing data. Findings and limits, study-wide: Patients showed TRBV5-6, TRBV5-1 and TRBV20-1 among roughly five TRBV segments more frequent than in controls. Samples from one preparation batch, clustered by F measure, grouped strongly together. Significantly lower normalized Chao1 diversity was found in patients with multiple sclerosis relative to controls.

Sequencing libraries made from TCR beta cDNA carried unique molecular identifiers. A population of about 1 to 11 million T cells gave rise to about half a million cDNA molecules. TCRdb redid the calling of the PCR reads with MiXCR, one entry per CDR3 protein. The sample has about 820,000 distinct CDR3 sequences, roughly half seen once. V lost 3 bases to trimming and J lost 7 bases; unmatched junction nucleotides: 13. Germline V gene lookup returns CDR1 SQVTM and CDR2 ANQGSEA. The CDR3 sequence is 15 residues long. Turning to this clonotype: Its antigen is as yet unknown.

The TCR was taken from a girl aged 5-17 years with multiple sclerosis. Sequencing used blood. This chain uses TRBV29-1 with TRBJ2-7, with 9 bases aligning to TRBD1. The CDR3 nucleotides read TGCAGCGTTGAGAGGGACAGGGTGACCTACAATGAGCAGTACTTC. It encodes CSVERDRVTYNEQYF.